Listed here are 13 T cell receptor beta chains from one sample, sequenced in a study of blood T cell repertoires in COVID-19. The protocol was immunoSEQ multiplex PCR, while the TCRdb copy is restricted to in-frame clones and leaves out a portion. The sample contains 180,000 or so clones, roughly 82% of which appear only once. Sequenced material: PBMCs or T cells enriched from blood (not recorded which). These receptors were collected from a man aged 50 to 60 who had recovered from COVID-19.

Regarding this clone: The same CDR3 also results from other DNA sequences found in this sample. The chain employs TRBV6-5 and TRBJ2-7; weak D call: TRBD2 (6 bases). V gave up 6 bases and J gave up 0 bases, with 12 bases separating them. The CDR3 has 14 amino acids. Germline V gene data show CDR1 as MNHEY and CDR2 as SVGAGI. The CDR3 is CASSRGRSSYEQYF. The CDR3 nucleotides read TGTGCCAGCAGCCGGGGGAGGAGCTCCTACGAGCAGTACTTC.

The chain has TRBV7-3 and TRBJ2-3, with D maybe TRBD2 (7 bases). Germline lookup yields CDR1 SGHTA and CDR2 FQGTGA. V gave up 3 bases and J gave up 6 bases, with 13 bases separating them. This CDR3 has 14 residues. CDR3 nucleotides: TGTGCCAGCAGCTTGGACAGCGGGGAGGATACGCAGTATTTT. This codes for CASSLDSGEDTQYF.

The chain couples TRBV2 to TRBJ2-5; TRBD2 aligns across 13 bases. The CDR3 length is 16 residues. V was clipped by 6 bases and J by 10 bases; unmatched bases: 14. Germline-derived CDR1 and CDR2 are SNHLY and FYNNEI. CDR3 in DNA: TGTGCCAGCAGGAAGGGACTTACTAGCGGGGGGGCCATCCAGTACTTC. Protein sequence: CASRKGLTSGGAIQYF.

The chain's CDR3 is CASSHLLAGGLETQYF. In DNA, the CDR3 is TGTGCCAGCAGCCACCTACTAGCGGGGGGATTAGAGACCCAGTACTTC. This chain links TRBV3-1 (or the pseudogene TRBV3-2) with TRBJ2-5; 12 positions agree with TRBD2. Trimming cost V 3 bases and J 4 bases; bases outside gene matches: 6. Germline CDR1 reads LGHDT; CDR2 reads YNNKEL (reference sequence). This CDR3 contains 16 residues.

J is TRBJ2-3 and V is TRBV7-6; possible D gene TRBD2, 6 bases. CDR1 and CDR2 from the germline V gene are SGHVS and FNYEAQ. The CDR3 sequence is 15 residues long. V was cut by 5 bases and J by 0 bases, with 12 bases left in between. In DNA form, the CDR3 reads TGTGCCAGCAGCCAGAGCGGGTTCAGCACAGATACGCAGTATTTT. It specifies CASSQSGFSTDTQYF.

The J gene is TRBJ1-1, the V gene TRBV7-9; the match to TRBD1 covers 10 bases. This CDR3 region has 15 residues. Germline lookup yields CDR1 SEHNR and CDR2 FQNEAQ (reference sequence). Trimming removed 5 bases from V and 5 bases from J; junction bases left unmatched: 8. The CDR3: CASSPTDRGWTEAFF. CDR3 DNA: TGTGCCAGCAGCCCGACGGACAGGGGGTGGACTGAAGCTTTCTTT.

The genes are TRBV7-8 and TRBJ1-5, with 9 bases matching TRBD1. CDR1 and CDR2 from the germline V gene are SGHVS and FQNEAQ. This CDR3 spans 14 amino acids. Germline trimming cut 5 bases from V and 4 bases from J; bases unmatched to any gene: 3. CDR3 DNA: TGTGCCAGCAGCGCAGGACAGGGGAATCAGCCCCAGCATTTT. Amino acid sequence: CASSAGQGNQPQHF.

The chain uses TRBV28 and TRBJ1-2; 10 bases fit TRBD1. This CDR3 contains 12 residues. Germline CDR1 is MDHEN and CDR2 is SYDVKM. V dropped 10 bases and J dropped 4; count of bases not matched to a gene: 3. CDR3 loop: CATWDRGYGYTF. The CDR3 DNA is TGTGCCACCTGGGACAGGGGCTATGGCTACACCTTC.

The rearrangement uses TRBV6-5 and TRBJ2-1; 8 positions agree with TRBD1. Germline trimming cut 8 bases from V and 7 bases from J; bases unmatched to any gene: 7. From germline, CDR1 is MNHEY and CDR2 SVGAGI. There are 13 residues in the CDR3. This CDR3 is CASGGTGRNEQFF. CDR3 sequence (DNA): TGTGCCAGCGGGGGGACAGGTCGAAATGAGCAGTTCTTC.

The chain has TRBV28 and TRBJ1-5; 8 bases align to TRBD1. The ends lost 4 bases at V and 3 bases at J; junction bases unmatched: 5. Germline values: CDR1 MDHEN, CDR2 SYDVKM. CDR3 size: 15 residues. In nucleotides, the CDR3 is TGTGCCAGCAGTTCCCCGACAGGGGACAATCAGCCCCAGCATTTT. Translation: CASSSPTGDNQPQHF.

This clone was seen once. The rearrangement links TRBV6-6 to TRBJ2-1; the match to TRBD1 covers 8 bases. CDR1 is MNHNY, CDR2 SVGAGI, per germline (reference sequence). Unmatched junction bases numbered 11, after V lost 2 bases and J lost 8 bases. The CDR3 has 16 residues. The CDR3 bases are TGTGCCAGCAGTTACGGGGCGACAGGGGCCCTCCATGAGCAGTTCTTC. This encodes CASSYGATGALHEQFF.

This rearrangement joins TRBV5-1 to TRBJ2-2; 8 bases agree with TRBD1. The CDR3 contains 16 residues. Germline loops: CDR1 SGHRS, CDR2 YFSETQ. With 2 bases clipped from V and 1 base from J, the junction kept 4 bases outside the gene matches. DNA of the CDR3: TGCGCCAGCAGCTTAGGACAGGGAGGGAACACCGGGGAGCTGTTTTTT. It specifies CASSLGQGGNTGELFF.

This clone has a handful of counts. This chain uses TRBV5-4 with TRBJ1-1; possible D gene TRBD1, 6 bases. The CDR3 has 14 amino acids. From germline, CDR1 is SGHNT and CDR2 YYREEE (reference sequence). Trimming stripped 3 bases from V and 4 bases from J, with 13 bases between. CDR3 nucleotide sequence: TGTGCCAGCAGCTCACCCAGGGGTCTCACTGAAGCTTTCTTT. Translated, it gives CASSSPRGLTEAFF.